Listed here are 18 T cell receptor beta chains from one sample, sequenced in a study of T cells in Graves' hyperthyroidism and ophthalmopathy. Amplification of TCR beta CDR3 regions was performed using RNA transcripts as template. HTBI primers were used for first-round RT-PCR of the TCR CDR3. TCRdb used MiXCR to reprocess the multiplex PCR reads, holding one entry per CDR3 protein. The sample shows roughly 500,000 distinct CDR3 sequences, approximately 15% of them seen only once. What was sequenced was blood. The receptors shown here come from a woman aged 30 to 39 with Graves' hyperthyroidism that later progressed to Graves' ophthalmopathy.

Many counts were recorded for this clonotype. V and J are TRBV15 and TRBJ1-2; D is possibly TRBD1 (5 bases). CDR3 length: 13 residues. Germline lookup yields CDR1 LNHNV and CDR2 YYDKDF (reference sequence). V was cut by 1 base and J by 6 bases, with 9 bases left in between. CDR3 sequence: CATSRGTLHGYTF. CDR3 bases: TGTGCCACCAGCAGAGGGACACTCCATGGCTACACCTTC.

This clonotype was seen many times. The chain links TRBV7-9 to TRBJ2-1; D possibly corresponds to TRBD1 (5 bases). Trimming shortened V by 4 bases and J by 0 bases, and 10 bases separated the two germline ends. CDR1 is SEHNR and CDR2 is FQNEAQ in the germline V gene (reference sequence). The CDR3 spans 15 residues. CDR3 nucleotide sequence: TGTGCCAGCAGCTCCGCCAGGGACTCCTACAATGAGCAGTTCTTC. This encodes CASSSARDSYNEQFF.

This clonotype was observed many times. The V call is TRBV12-3 or TRBV12-4, the J call TRBJ2-6, with 8 bases lining up with TRBD2. The V segment lost 5 bases and the J segment 6 bases; nucleotides outside the gene matches: 12. The CDR3 consists of 17 residues. As DNA, the CDR3 is TGTGCCAGCAGTCCGGGGGGGTTTATAGGGTCGGCCAACGTCCTGACTTTC. Its translation is CASSPGGFIGSANVLTF.

This clonotype was recorded many times. CDR3 coding DNA: TGTGCCAGCATGAGGGCCTGGGATACGCAGTATTTT. Translation: CASMRAWDTQYF. This chain uses TRBV2 with TRBJ2-3, with D perhaps TRBD2 (5 bases). Trimming took off 7 bases at V and 6 bases at J, with 11 bases between the two ends. The CDR3 sequence is 12 residues long. Looked up from germline, CDR1 is SNHLY and CDR2 is FYNNEI.

The chain uses TRBV6-2 or TRBV6-3 and TRBJ2-7, with D unresolved. Germline CDR1 reads MNHEY; CDR2 reads SVGEGT. This CDR3 has 16 residues. V was cut by 0 bases and J by 4 bases, with 16 bases left in between. CDR3 nucleotide sequence: TGTGCCAGCAGTTACTCGACTCAGAGCCAAGGTTACGAGCAGTACTTC. Translation: CASSYSTQSQGYEQYF.

This chain links TRBV20-1 with TRBJ1-1; no firm D call. The ends were cut back, 6 bases at V and 0 bases at J, with 14 bases in the middle. The CDR3 covers 14 residues. Germline CDR1 is DFQATT and CDR2 is SNEGSKA (reference sequence). The CDR3, as DNA: TGCAGTGCCCCACAGCGTCTCCTGAACACTGAAGCTTTCTTT. Translation gives CSAPQRLLNTEAFF.

This clonotype was seen a handful of times. The chain joins TRBV6-1 to TRBJ1-3; 8 bases agree with TRBD1. The trim removed 7 bases at V and 0 bases at J, leaving 5 bases unmatched. The CDR3 extends over 15 amino acids. Per the germline V gene, CDR1 is MNHNS and CDR2 is SASEGT. CDR3 in DNA: TGTGCCAGCACCATCGGACAGGGCTCTGGAAACACCATATATTTT. Protein sequence: CASTIGQGSGNTIYF.

In this sample, this clonotype turned up many times. The chain links TRBV12-3 or TRBV12-4 to TRBJ2-7; TRBD1 aligns across 8 bases. This CDR3 region has 14 residues. J was trimmed by 7 bases and V by 5 bases; bases with no gene match: 10. The CDR3 coding sequence is TGTGCCAGCAGTACCGGGACAGGACTGGAAGAGCAGTACTTC. As protein: CASSTGTGLEEQYF.

This clonotype was recorded many times. This chain connects TRBV11-2 to TRBJ2-1, with TRBD1 as a possible D gene (6 bases). The CDR3 is 15 amino acids. V lost 3 bases and J lost 2, with 11 bases in between. Germline CDR1 SGHAT, CDR2 FQNNGV. The CDR3 DNA reads as TGTGCCAGCAGCTTTGCCAGGGACACCTACAATGAGCAGTTCTTC. Translation: CASSFARDTYNEQFF.

This clonotype was recorded at least ten times. The CDR3 reads CASSLTSGKGYEQYF. CDR3 in DNA: TGTGCCAGTAGTCTCACTAGCGGGAAAGGCTACGAGCAGTACTTC. J is TRBJ2-7 and V is TRBV19; the match to TRBD2 covers 10 bases. V gave up 5 bases and J gave up 3 bases; unmatched junction bases: 7. The germline CDR1 and CDR2 sequences are LNHDA and SQIVND (reference sequence). The CDR3 loop spans 15 amino acids.

This clonotype was seen repeatedly, ten times or more. This chain connects TRBV12-3 or TRBV12-4 to TRBJ2-5; maybe TRBD1 (6 bases). V lost 4 bases to trimming and J lost 6 bases, with 18 bases between them. The CDR3 extends over 15 amino acids. The CDR3 DNA follows: TGTGCCAGCAGTTGGGGGCAGCATGGGGTCAAGACCCAGTACTTC. Encoded protein: CASSWGQHGVKTQYF.

The rearrangement uses TRBV19 and TRBJ1-1, with a tentative D call TRBD1 (6 bases). The CDR3 runs 15 residues. The germline V gene has CDR1 LNHDA and CDR2 SQIVND (reference sequence). Trimming removed 2 bases from V and 4 bases from J, with 14 bases in between. CDR3: CASSISGGGGTEAFF. As DNA, the CDR3 is TGTGCCAGTAGTATATCGGGGGGCGGAGGCACTGAAGCTTTCTTT.

This clonotype was detected many times. The rearrangement links TRBV11-2 to TRBJ2-1; D is possibly TRBD2 (5 bases). Trimming took 6 bases from V and 8 from J, leaving 11 bases between them. The V gene's germline CDR1 is SGHAT and CDR2 FQNNGV. There are 12 residues in the CDR3. CDR3 sequence reads: CASREAGYEQFF. The CDR3 nucleotides read TGTGCCAGCAGGGAGGCAGGTTATGAGCAGTTCTTC.

This clonotype was observed many times. CDR3 DNA sequence: TGTGCCAGCAGCAACTCCCAGGGGCGAAACTATGGCTACACCTTC. This gives the protein CASSNSQGRNYGYTF. The chain has TRBV6-1 and TRBJ1-2; D might be TRBD1 (6 bases). Germline-derived CDR1 and CDR2 are MNHNS and SASEGT. The CDR3 is made up of 15 amino acids. The V and J ends lost 6 bases and 2 bases respectively, with 16 bases between them.

Ten or more counts support this clonotype. The J gene is TRBJ2-7, the V gene TRBV30; D unclear. The V end was cut by 7 bases, the J end by 0 bases, with 10 bases between. Per the germline V gene, CDR1 is GTSNPN and CDR2 is SVGIG (reference sequence). This CDR3 comprises 12 residues. The CDR3 nucleotides read TGTGCCTCCACCCTCAGCTCCTACGAGCAGTACTTC. It encodes CASTLSSYEQYF.

This clonotype was detected ten times or more. The chain employs TRBV28 and TRBJ2-4; TRBD2 aligns across 7 bases. Germline lookup yields CDR1 MDHEN and CDR2 SYDVKM. This CDR3 contains 15 residues. The V and J ends lost 4 bases and 8 bases, in that order; junction bases with no gene match: 11. CDR3: CASSSPGEGRDIQYF. The CDR3 region has the DNA TGTGCCAGCAGTTCCCCGGGGGAGGGAAGGGACATTCAGTACTTC. The full variable domain, with the rest looked up from reference TRBV28 and TRBJ2-4, is DVKVTQSSRYLVKRTGEKVFLECVQDMDHENMFWYRQDPGLGLRLIYFSYDVKMKEKGDIPEGYSVSREKKERFSLILESASTNQTSMYLCASSSPGEGRDIQYFGAGTRLSVL.

A few counts support this clonotype. The gene calls are TRBV18 and TRBJ1-1; possible D gene TRBD1, 6 bases. V gave up 2 bases and J gave up 8 bases, with 12 bases separating them. Germline CDR1 and CDR2: KGHSH and LQKENI. CDR3 length equals 13 residues. CDR3: CASSPSFDREAFF. For the CDR3, the DNA is TGTGCCAGCTCACCATCGTTTGACAGGGAAGCTTTCTTT.

This clonotype was recorded at least ten times. The chain employs TRBV9 and TRBJ2-5; TRBD1 is a possible D gene (5 bases). Germline CDR1 is SGDLS and CDR2 is YYNGEE. The V gene lost 4 bases and the J gene lost 4 bases, with 14 bases spanning the gap. The CDR3 is 14 amino acids. DNA of the CDR3: TGTGCCAGCAGCCTGGACACCCGAGGAGAGACCCAGTACTTC. Its protein product is CASSLDTRGETQYF. Full variable domain (rest looked up from reference TRBV9 and TRBJ2-5): DSGVTQTPKHLITATGQRVTLRCSPRSGDLSVYWYQQSLDQGLQFLIQYYNGEERAKGNILERFSAQQFPDLHSELNLSSLELGDSALYFCASSLDTRGETQYFGPGTRLLVL.